These 10 T cell receptor beta chains originate from one sample sequenced in a study of tumor-infiltrating lymphocytes in primary liver carcinoma. Reverse transcription of 450 to 500 ng total RNA with a constant-region primer produced TCR beta cDNA. ARM-PCR, slightly modified, supplied the TCR beta libraries through three nested multiplex PCR rounds. TRBV1-TRBV30 forward primers paired with a C-beta reverse primer were used in the first two PCR rounds, which ran approximately 11 cycles each. TCRdb re-called the multiplex PCR reads with MiXCR, one entry per CDR3 protein. The sample lists around 330,000 distinct CDR3 sequences; nearly 60% were seen once. Unsorted whole blood yielded blood RNA, and germline DNA was extracted as well. Material: peripheral blood. The receptors originated from a woman aged 25-40 years with primary liver carcinoma and hepatitis B virus infection.

Worth noting for this clonotype: Likely a read error: the CDR3 ends without its conserved phenylalanine or tryptophan. This rearrangement joins TRBV10-3 to TRBJ2-7; D is ambiguous. Germline lookup yields CDR1 ENHRY and CDR2 SYGVKD. The CDR3 totals 12 residues. The CDR3 DNA reads TGCGCCATCAGTGAAACGGACTACGAGCAGTACCTC. Amino acids: CAISETDYEQYL.

The rearrangement uses TRBV28 and TRBJ2-7; D is perhaps TRBD2 (5 bases). This CDR3 comprises 13 residues. The germline V gene has CDR1 MDHEN and CDR2 SYDVKM. V gave up 10 bases and J gave up 5 bases, with 18 bases separating them. The CDR3 DNA reads as TGTGCCACCGCGGACTCCTCGGTCCACGAGCAGTACTTC. Protein product: CATADSSVHEQYF.

The V gene is TRBV11-2, the J gene TRBJ2-3; the match to TRBD2 covers 8 bases. From germline, CDR1 is SGHAT and CDR2 FQNNGV. The CDR3 is 17 amino acids. Trimming took 6 bases from V and 11 from J; bases not matched to a gene: 22. The CDR3 DNA reads TGTGCCAGCAGGATTGGGGCCGGGAGGGCCGATTGGGGTATGCAGTATTTT. Encoded protein: CASRIGAGRADWGMQYF.

About this clonotype itself: A junction end diverges from the germline sequence, so it may reflect a read error. This chain connects TRBV7-8 to TRBJ2-1, with D tentatively TRBD2 (5 bases). CDR1 is SGHVS and CDR2 is FQNEAQ in the germline V gene. The CDR3 is 15 amino acids. CDR3: CANSVSDYSYNEQFF. In nucleotides, the CDR3 is TGTGCCAACAGCGTCAGCGACTACTCCTACAATGAGCAGTTCTTC.

V is TRBV6-5 and J is TRBJ2-7, with 7 bases matching TRBD2. The CDR3 totals 12 residues. Germline CDR1 and CDR2: MNHEY and SVGAGI. V was pared by 8 bases and J by 0 bases, with 1 base of the junction left unmatched. The CDR3 sequence is CASGRASYEQYF. The CDR3 DNA reads as TGTGCCAGCGGGAGGGCCTCCTACGAGCAGTACTTC.

This clonotype was detected only a few times. The J gene is TRBJ2-5, the V gene TRBV6-5; 13 bases align to TRBD2. J gave up 2 bases and V 8 bases, and 20 bases lay outside the gene matches. The CDR3 totals 20 residues. Per the germline V gene, CDR1 is MNHEY and CDR2 is SVGAGI. The CDR3: CASFGLPLSLAGGIQETQYF. The CDR3, as DNA: TGTGCCAGCTTCGGACTCCCACTCTCACTAGCGGGAGGGATACAAGAGACCCAGTACTTC.

This rearrangement joins TRBV19 to TRBJ2-2; TRBD2 might be the D (6 bases). The CDR3 extends over 14 amino acids. The germline gives CDR1 LNHDA, CDR2 SQIVND (reference sequence). Deletions cut 8 bases from V and 7 bases from J, with 17 bases between. The CDR3 is CASRRTEEGGELFF. In DNA, the CDR3 is TGTGCCAGTCGAAGAACTGAGGAGGGCGGGGAGCTGTTTTTT.

The sample holds many counts of this clonotype. The chain has TRBV11-2 and TRBJ2-5; D is uncertain. The CDR3 has 14 residues. The germline gives CDR1 SGHAT, CDR2 FQNNGV. V was trimmed by 1 base and J by 7 bases, leaving 13 bases between them. CDR3 residues: CASSLALRSGTQYF. The CDR3 DNA follows: TGTGCCAGCAGCTTAGCTTTGCGATCGGGGACCCAGTACTTC.

V gene TRBV2 combines with J gene TRBJ1-2; D may be TRBD1 (6 bases). The CDR3 consists of 16 residues. Germline CDR1 SNHLY, CDR2 FYNNEI. Trimming took 0 bases from V and 8 from J, leaving 19 bases between them. The CDR3 sequence is CASSEAPIGGARGYTF. The DNA for the CDR3 is TGTGCCAGCAGTGAAGCGCCGATTGGGGGGGCGCGGGGCTACACCTTC. The whole variable domain, remainder taken from reference TRBV2 and TRBJ1-2, is EPEVTQTPSHQVTQMGQEVILRCVPISNHLYFYWYRQILGQKVEFLVSFYNNEISEKSEIFDDQFSVERPDGSNFTLKIRSTKLEDSAMYFCASSEAPIGGARGYTFGSGTRLTVV.

In the case of this clonotype: Relative to the germline gene, one junction end is altered; a read error may explain this. The gene calls are TRBV28 and TRBJ1-4, with D hard to call. The CDR3 is 16 residues long. In germline, CDR1 is MDHEN, CDR2 SYDVKM. The chain's CDR3 is CASSSQTSATNEKLFF. In DNA, the CDR3 is TGTGCCAGTAGTTCTCAGACTTCGGCAACTAATGAAAAACTGTTTTTT.